This is a list of T cell receptor beta chains from one sample in a study of post-analysis software for immune sequencing data. TCRdb analysed the PCR reads with MiXCR anew, one entry per CDR3 protein. Among about 620,000 distinct CDR3 sequences listed, around 44% were seen once. The sequenced sample consisted of blood. Source of these receptors: a girl between 10 and 17 years old with multiple sclerosis. Both conserved end residues are part of each CDR3. Clone sizes are given selectively: once, few, many, or a class where the clone is expanded.

j_gene,abundance,len,v_gene,CDR3aa
-,-,13,TRBV7-2,CASSPRTPYEQYF
TRBJ1-2,-,13,TRBV29-1,CSGGDRFSGGYTF
TRBJ2-1,-,12,TRBV20-1,CSAAAAYNEQFF
TRBJ2-7,-,15,TRBV27,CASSFARGTAHEQYF
TRBJ2-5,-,13,TRBV20-1,CSARGTDQETQYF
TRBJ2-1,-,16,TRBV20-1,CSATPRGLGLYNEQFF
TRBJ2-7,-,15,TRBV5-5,CASSSLGTHGDEQYF
TRBJ2-1,-,13,TRBV30,CARSSGGPSEQFF
TRBJ2-4,-,19,TRBV10-3,CAISESSLAGDIAKNIQYF
TRBJ1-2,-,13,TRBV12-3/TRBV12-4,CASTPSAGSGYTF
TRBJ2-1,few,16,TRBV10-3,CAISLSTSASYNEQFF
TRBJ1-5,-,13,TRBV2,CAIEGTGNQPQHF
TRBJ2-1,-,15,TRBV7-2,CASSPQVDAGNEQFF
TRBJ2-5,once,16,TRBV20-1,CSARDRRRPSRGTQYF
TRBJ2-7,-,15,TRBV13,CASSLGQAISYEQYF
TRBJ1-1,few,16,TRBV29-1,CSVVSPGTGVNTEAFF
TRBJ2-5,-,15,TRBV6-5,CASSYPGLAGETQYF
TRBJ2-5,few,14,TRBV5-6,CASSGYREGETQYF
-,-,15,TRBV7-6,CASSLLGAGEETQYF
TRBJ2-3,few,15,TRBV7-8,CASSIGGYSTDTQYF
TRBJ2-3,many,13,TRBV7-2,CASTYGGPDTQYF
TRBJ2-1,-,16,TRBV4-1,CASSFSGTGGNNEQFF
TRBJ1-2,once,14,TRBV7-9,CASRPQGANYGYTF
TRBJ2-1,-,15,TRBV20-1,CSARSQAAPYNEQFF
TRBJ2-1,few,16,TRBV4-1,CASSRLGTGPDNEQFF
TRBJ2-5,-,12,TRBV25-1,CASRVLGNEQYF
TRBJ1-2,few,13,TRBV6-4,CASSTGGQSGYTF
-,-,16,TRBV6-6,CASSLPSGGASYEQYF
TRBJ2-7,-,13,TRBV20-1,CSFHDARSYEQYF
TRBJ2-3,few,15,TRBV7-8,CASSLREELTDTQYF
TRBJ2-1,many,11,TRBV7-9,CASSLGLGQFF
TRBJ2-2,-,17,TRBV6-5,CASSYSAGAGNTGELFF
-,-,14,TRBV3-1,CASSPRREGETQYF
TRBJ2-3,-,17,TRBV9,CASSPGASGGASDTQYF
TRBJ1-5,once,13,TRBV7-2,CASSLNPRGPQHF
TRBJ2-7,many,14,TRBV12-3/TRBV12-4,CASSLGLTSYEQYF
TRBJ1-5,few,13,TRBV6-6,CASRDGGYQPQHF
TRBJ2-1,-,15,TRBV7-9,CASSLIGGSYNEQFF
TRBJ2-1,-,17,TRBV4-1,CASSQPEGITSYNEQFF
TRBJ2-7,few,16,TRBV6-1,CASSDTGTLSSYEQYF
TRBJ2-1,-,17,TRBV6-1,CASSVGLKLSSYNEQFF
TRBJ1-6,few,13,TRBV7-2,CASSSTGGSPLHF
TRBJ2-7,-,13,TRBV29-1,CSVEWGPTYEQYF
TRBJ2-1,many,14,TRBV12-3/TRBV12-4,CASSPPGAGSEQFF
TRBJ2-5,once,15,TRBV4-1,CASSLRAGARNEQYF
TRBJ2-7,few,12,TRBV7-9,CASSEGVYEQYF
TRBJ1-4,-,14,TRBV7-9,CASSPRDLRGKLFF
TRBJ1-2,-,16,TRBV7-6,CASSSLWGADNYGYTF
TRBJ2-5,-,16,TRBV27,CASSLKDPGFEETQYF